This T cell receptor (beta chain) appears in the sequencing data of a study of OX40 agonist ivuxolimab in advanced cancers. In the study overall: Of mixed ages from about 23 to 79 and averaging roughly 66 years, the group was approximately 80% male. Three patients showed partial responses: one hepatocellular carcinoma and two cutaneous melanoma cases.

About this clone: Its antigen remains unidentified.

V lost 3 bases and J 1 base, leaving 13 bases between the germline ends. The CDR3 has 16 amino acids. Looked up from germline, CDR1 is SGHTA and CDR2 is FQGNSA. Study-wide points: Low levels of normalized T-cell clonal expansion also appeared in some nonresponders. At 0.1 to 3.0 mg/kg, CD4+ and CD8+ blood T cells expanded clonally by week 6.

Produced via immunoSEQ multiplex PCR; TCRdb's table is partial and in-frame only. The table includes 60,000 to 65,000 clones, about 88% detected once. V gene TRBV7-2 combines with J gene TRBJ1-5; the D is unclear. The sequencing used CD4+ or CD8+ T cells sorted from blood, collected in a trial of the OX40 agonist ivuxolimab. This TCR was recovered from an adult with an advanced solid tumor such as melanoma, head and neck, liver or kidney cancer. The CDR3 bases are TGTGCCAGCAGCTTGGTGTGGGGTAAGAGCAATCAGCCCCAGCATTTT. It is translated as CASSLVWGKSNQPQHF.